Following are 18 T cell receptor beta chains from one sample sequenced in a study of OX40 agonist ivuxolimab in advanced cancers. Some clones are missing from TCRdb's copy, which holds only in-frame ones; the method was immunoSEQ multiplex PCR. This table holds tens of thousands of clones, 65% to 85% found once. Sequences were derived from CD4+ or CD8+ T cells sorted from blood, sampled in a trial of the OX40 agonist ivuxolimab. These receptors all stem from an adult with an advanced solid tumor such as melanoma, head and neck, liver or kidney cancer.

V and J are TRBV5-8 and TRBJ1-1, with 7 bases fitting TRBD1. The CDR3 sequence is 14 residues long. Trimming cost V 2 bases and J 1 base; bases outside gene matches: 2. From germline, CDR1 is SGHTS and CDR2 YDEGEE. This CDR3 reads CASSFGTANTEAFF. The CDR3 DNA sequence: TGTGCCAGCAGCTTCGGGACAGCGAACACTGAAGCTTTCTTT. The full variable domain, completed using reference TRBV5-8 and TRBJ1-1, is EAGVTQSPTHLIKTRGQQATLRCSPISGHTSVYWYQQALGLGLQFLLWYDEGEERNRGNFPPRFSGRQFPNYSSELNVNALELEDSALYLCASSFGTANTEAFFGQGTRLTVV.

This clone was counted a few times. The V call is TRBV7-9, the J call TRBJ1-1, with no clear D. This CDR3 is built from 14 residues. Trimming took off 5 bases at V and 4 bases at J, with 14 bases between the two ends. Looked up from germline, CDR1 is SEHNR and CDR2 is FQNEAQ (reference sequence). In nucleotides, the CDR3 is TGTGCCAGCAGCCCCAACCAGGTTGGCACTGAAGCTTTCTTT. Translating it yields CASSPNQVGTEAFF.

The gene calls are TRBV28 and TRBJ1-1; D uncertain. Germline loops: CDR1 MDHEN, CDR2 SYDVKM. The CDR3 has 15 amino acids. Deletions cut 4 bases from V and 3 bases from J, with 15 bases between. CDR3 protein: CASSSFRVEDTEAFF. The CDR3 nucleotides read TGTGCCAGCAGTTCTTTCCGGGTGGAGGACACTGAAGCTTTCTTT.

The V and J genes are TRBV19 and TRBJ1-2; D gene ambiguous. The CDR3 is 15 residues long. Per germline, CDR1 LNHDA and CDR2 SQIVND (reference sequence). The V and J ends lost 7 bases and 3 bases respectively, with 18 bases between them. The CDR3 DNA follows: TGTGCCAGTACCCCATTGGGATTTAGGGACTATGGCTACACCTTC. It translates to CASTPLGFRDYGYTF.

The chain links TRBV13 to TRBJ2-4, with 10 bases matching TRBD2. V trimming: 6 bases; J trimming: 1 base; junction bases outside the gene matches: 6. Germline loops: CDR1 PRHDT, CDR2 FYEKMQ (reference sequence). This CDR3 spans 16 amino acids. In DNA, the CDR3 is TGTGCCAGCAGACCAGAGACTAGCGGGGCCAAAAACATTCAGTACTTC. Amino acid sequence: CASRPETSGAKNIQYF.

The chain couples TRBV28 to TRBJ2-7; D uncertain. Germline CDR1 MDHEN, CDR2 SYDVKM. This CDR3 contains 13 residues. The ends were cut back, 3 bases at V and 3 bases at J, with 9 bases in the middle. The chain's CDR3 is CASSFSGFYEQYF. CDR3 nucleotides: TGTGCCAGCAGTTTTAGTGGGTTCTACGAGCAGTACTTC.

This clone has ten or more counts. The V call is TRBV5-1, the J call TRBJ2-7; D might be TRBD1 (5 bases). Germline loops: CDR1 SGHRS, CDR2 YFSETQ. The V and J ends lost 5 bases and 1 base respectively, with 10 bases between them. CDR3 length equals 13 residues. Here the CDR3 reads CASRPPGSYEQYF. Here the CDR3 DNA reads TGCGCCAGCAGGCCTCCAGGGTCCTACGAGCAGTACTTC.

The sample holds one count of this clone. This chain uses TRBV4-1 with TRBJ2-2; D ambiguous. Deletions cut 11 bases from V and 6 bases from J, with 10 bases between. Germline CDR1 is MGHRA and CDR2 is YSYEKL. The CDR3 runs to 11 residues. For the CDR3, the DNA is TGCGCCTCCGGCTTGGCCGGGGAGCTGTTTTTT. Translated, it gives CASGLAGELFF.

This chain joins TRBV27 and TRBJ1-2, with 7 bases aligning to TRBD1. The CDR3 contains 15 residues. Germline CDR1 is MNHEY and CDR2 is SMNVEV (reference sequence). Trimming took 4 bases from V and 4 from J; bases not matched to a gene: 9. The CDR3 DNA reads TGTGCCAGCAGTTCAGGGACAGTGAACCGCTATGGCTACACCTTC. Translation: CASSSGTVNRYGYTF.

V gene TRBV18 combines with J gene TRBJ2-3; 12 nucleotides match TRBD2. The germline V gene encodes CDR1 KGHSH and CDR2 LQKENI. Trimming cost V 0 bases and J 2 bases; bases outside gene matches: 3. CDR3 length equals 17 residues. CDR3 residues: CASSPPGLAGITDTQYF. CDR3 sequence (DNA): TGTGCCAGCTCACCACCTGGACTAGCGGGAATCACAGATACGCAGTATTTT. Drawing the rest from reference TRBV18 and TRBJ2-3, the complete variable domain is NAGVMQNPRHLVRRRGQEARLRCSPMKGHSHVYWYRQLPEEGLKFMVYLQKENIIDESGMPKERFSAEFPKEGPSILRIQQVVRGDSAAYFCASSPPGLAGITDTQYFGPGTRLTVL.

V usage is TRBV23-1 and J usage is TRBJ1-1; perhaps TRBD1 as D (5 bases). TRBV23-1 is recorded as an ORF, its role being uncertain. The CDR3 runs 16 residues. V was shortened by 0 bases and J by 0 bases, with 11 bases between the two germline ends. The CDR3 DNA is TGCGCCAGCAGTCAATCGAGCAGGGTAATGAACACTGAAGCTTTCTTT. It translates to CASSQSSRVMNTEAFF.

The V call is TRBV5-6, the J call TRBJ1-5; weak D call: TRBD1 (5 bases). This CDR3 region has 14 residues. Germline values: CDR1 SGHDT, CDR2 YYEEEE. V gave up 2 bases and J gave up 4 bases, with 10 bases separating them. The CDR3 region has the DNA TGTGCCAGCAGCTTCGGGACTACAAATCAGCCCCAGCATTTT. This encodes CASSFGTTNQPQHF.

The rearrangement joins TRBV10-2 to TRBJ2-7; 9 nucleotides agree with TRBD2. The V gene end was trimmed by 4 bases and the J gene end by 3 bases; junction bases not matched to a gene: 1. The length of the CDR3 is 13 residues. Germline loops: CDR1 WSHSY, CDR2 SAAADI. The CDR3: CASSGLADYEQYF. The CDR3 DNA reads TGCGCCAGCAGTGGACTAGCGGACTACGAGCAGTACTTC.

This chain uses TRBV7-9 with TRBJ2-1, with 9 bases matching TRBD2. Germline trimming cut 2 bases from V and 9 bases from J; bases unmatched to any gene: 8. Germline CDR1 is SEHNR and CDR2 is FQNEAQ (reference sequence). The CDR3 covers 15 residues. The CDR3 nucleotides read TGTGCCAGCAGCTTACTCGCGGGAGGGCCCAGTGAGCAGTTCTTC. Amino acid sequence: CASSLLAGGPSEQFF.

This clone was detected only a few times. The CDR3 sequence is CASSGVQGQYF. CDR3 nucleotides: TGTGCCAGCAGTGGAGTCCAGGGGCAGTACTTC. This rearrangement joins TRBV25-1 to TRBJ2-7; the D gene is possibly TRBD1 (5 bases). The germline V gene has CDR1 MGHDK and CDR2 SYGVNS. The CDR3 has 11 amino acids. V was shortened by 4 bases and J by 9 bases, with 10 bases between the two germline ends.

The gene calls are TRBV7-9 and TRBJ1-5, with D unresolved. This CDR3 comprises 16 residues. The germline V gene has CDR1 SEHNR and CDR2 FQNEAQ (reference sequence). Trimming pared 5 bases from V and 2 bases from J, leaving 16 bases between. This CDR3 reads CASSPWTEVGNQPQHF. CDR3 bases: TGTGCCAGCAGCCCGTGGACTGAGGTGGGCAATCAGCCCCAGCATTTT. The full variable domain, completed using reference TRBV7-9 and TRBJ1-5, is DTGVSQNPRHKITKRGQNVTFRCDPISEHNRLYWYRQTLGQGPEFLTYFQNEAQLEKSRLLSDRFSAERPKGSFSTLEIQRTEQGDSAMYLCASSPWTEVGNQPQHFGDGTRLSIL.

CDR3 in DNA: TGTGCCAGCACCTTATCGAACAGGGATGACACTGAAGCTTTCTTT. This translates into CASTLSNRDDTEAFF. The chain combines TRBV6-5 with TRBJ1-1, with a tentative D call TRBD1 (6 bases). The CDR3 sequence is 15 residues long. The germline V gene encodes CDR1 MNHEY and CDR2 SVGAGI. V shed 7 bases and J shed 3 bases, with 18 bases lying between them.

This rearrangement joins TRBV7-9 to TRBJ2-3, with 10 bases matching TRBD2. The germline gives CDR1 SEHNR, CDR2 FQNEAQ (reference sequence). CDR3 length: 15 residues. J gave up 6 bases and V 4 bases, and 7 bases lay outside the gene matches. Written as DNA, the CDR3 is TGTGCCAGCAGCTCCCTAGCGGGAGATACCGATACGCAGTATTTT. Encoded protein: CASSSLAGDTDTQYF.